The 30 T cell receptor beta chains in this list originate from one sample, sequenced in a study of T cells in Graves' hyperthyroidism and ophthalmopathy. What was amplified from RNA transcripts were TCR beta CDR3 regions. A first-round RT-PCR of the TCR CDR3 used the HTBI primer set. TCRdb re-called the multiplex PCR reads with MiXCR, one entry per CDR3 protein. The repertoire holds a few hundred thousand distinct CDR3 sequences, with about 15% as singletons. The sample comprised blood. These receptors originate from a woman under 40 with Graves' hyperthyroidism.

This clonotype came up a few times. The CDR3 protein is CSASQGGFSYEQYF. CDR3 in DNA: TGCAGTGCTAGCCAAGGGGGGTTCTCCTACGAGCAGTACTTC. The chain links TRBV20-1 to TRBJ2-7; either TRBD1 or TRBD2 may supply D (6 bases each). The CDR3 runs to 14 residues. Germline CDR1 DFQATT, CDR2 SNEGSKA (reference sequence). The V end was cut by 3 bases, the J end by 0 bases, with 12 bases between.

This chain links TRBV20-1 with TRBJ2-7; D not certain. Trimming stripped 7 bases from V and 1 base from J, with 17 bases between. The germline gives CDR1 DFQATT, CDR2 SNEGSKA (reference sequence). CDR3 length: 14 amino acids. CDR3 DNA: TGCAGTGTACCTCCGGCAGGTGATTCCTACGAGCAGTACTTC. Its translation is CSVPPAGDSYEQYF.

The CDR3 region is CATPLGDSNTGELFF. As DNA, the CDR3 is TGTGCCACTCCCTTGGGTGATTCGAACACCGGGGAGCTGTTTTTT. The genes are TRBV2 and TRBJ2-2; D is unresolved. The CDR3 has 15 residues. V was trimmed by 10 bases and J by 0 bases, leaving 15 bases between them. Germline CDR1 is SNHLY and CDR2 is FYNNEI.

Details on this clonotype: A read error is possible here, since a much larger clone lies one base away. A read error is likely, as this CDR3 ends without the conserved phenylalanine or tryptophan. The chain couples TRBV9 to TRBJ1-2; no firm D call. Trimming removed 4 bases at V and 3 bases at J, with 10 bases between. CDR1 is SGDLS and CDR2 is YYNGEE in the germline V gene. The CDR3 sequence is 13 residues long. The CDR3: CASSPRTDYGYTL. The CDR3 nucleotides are TGTGCCAGCAGCCCCCGGACGGACTATGGCTACACCCTC.

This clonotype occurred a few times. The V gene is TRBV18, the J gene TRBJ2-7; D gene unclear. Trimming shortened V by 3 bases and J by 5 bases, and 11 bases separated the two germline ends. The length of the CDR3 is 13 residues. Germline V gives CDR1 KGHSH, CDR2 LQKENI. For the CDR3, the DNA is TGTGCCAGCTCACCGGACGGTTTGAACGAGCAGTACTTC. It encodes CASSPDGLNEQYF.

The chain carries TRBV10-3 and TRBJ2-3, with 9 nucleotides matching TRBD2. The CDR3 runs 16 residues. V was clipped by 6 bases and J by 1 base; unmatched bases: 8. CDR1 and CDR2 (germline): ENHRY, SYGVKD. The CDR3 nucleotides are TGTGCCATCAGCGACCTAGCGGGGATCGGCACAGATACGCAGTATTTT. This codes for CAISDLAGIGTDTQYF.

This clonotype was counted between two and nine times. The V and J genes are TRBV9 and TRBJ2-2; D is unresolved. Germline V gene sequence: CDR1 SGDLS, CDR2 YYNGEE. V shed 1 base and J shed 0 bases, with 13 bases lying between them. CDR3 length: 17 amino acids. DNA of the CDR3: TGTGCCAGCAGCGTATCGATTGTGGCGGCGAACACCGGGGAGCTGTTTTTT. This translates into CASSVSIVAANTGELFF.

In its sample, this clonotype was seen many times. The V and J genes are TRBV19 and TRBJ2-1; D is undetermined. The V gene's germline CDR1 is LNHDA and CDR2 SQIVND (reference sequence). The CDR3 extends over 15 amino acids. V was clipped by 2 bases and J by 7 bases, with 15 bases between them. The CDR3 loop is CASSIYSVLGNEQFF. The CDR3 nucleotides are TGTGCCAGTAGTATATATTCGGTACTGGGAAATGAGCAGTTCTTC.

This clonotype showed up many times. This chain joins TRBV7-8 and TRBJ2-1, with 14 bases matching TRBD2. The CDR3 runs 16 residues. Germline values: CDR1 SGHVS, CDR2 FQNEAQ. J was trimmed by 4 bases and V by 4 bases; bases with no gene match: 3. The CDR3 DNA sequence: TGTGCCAGCAGCTATAGGACTAGCGGGGGGTACAATGAGCAGTTCTTC. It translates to CASSYRTSGGYNEQFF.

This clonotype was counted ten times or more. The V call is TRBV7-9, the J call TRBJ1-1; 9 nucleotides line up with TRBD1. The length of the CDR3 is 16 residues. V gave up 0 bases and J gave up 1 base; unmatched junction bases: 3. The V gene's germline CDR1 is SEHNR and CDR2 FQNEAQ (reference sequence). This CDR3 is CASSLARTGENTEAFF. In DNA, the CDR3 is TGTGCCAGCAGCTTAGCCCGGACAGGGGAGAACACTGAAGCTTTCTTT.

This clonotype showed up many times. CDR3 amino acids: CASSQGQGWGEQYF. The CDR3 nucleotides read TGCGCCAGCAGCCAAGGGCAGGGGTGGGGCGAGCAGTACTTC. This chain uses TRBV4-3 with TRBJ2-7; weak D call: TRBD1 (6 bases). CDR3 size: 14 residues. Trimming took 1 base from V and 6 from J, leaving 13 bases between them. The germline CDR1 and CDR2 sequences are LGHNA and YSLEER.

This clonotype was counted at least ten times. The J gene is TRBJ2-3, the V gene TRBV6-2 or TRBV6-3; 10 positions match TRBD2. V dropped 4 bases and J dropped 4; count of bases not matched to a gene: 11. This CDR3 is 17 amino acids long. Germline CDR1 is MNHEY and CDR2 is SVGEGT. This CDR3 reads CASSSLAGDSRADTQYF. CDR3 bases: TGTGCCAGCAGTTCCCTAGCGGGAGACTCGAGGGCAGATACGCAGTATTTT.

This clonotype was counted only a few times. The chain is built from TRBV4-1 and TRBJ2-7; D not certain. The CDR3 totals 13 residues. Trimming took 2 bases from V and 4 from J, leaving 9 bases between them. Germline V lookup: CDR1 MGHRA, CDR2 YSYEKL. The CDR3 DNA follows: TGCGCCAGCAGCCAAACCGTAGAATACGAGCAGTACTTC. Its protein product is CASSQTVEYEQYF.

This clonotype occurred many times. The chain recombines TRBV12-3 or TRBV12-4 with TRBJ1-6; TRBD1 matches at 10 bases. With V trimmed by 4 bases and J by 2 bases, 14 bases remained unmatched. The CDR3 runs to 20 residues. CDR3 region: CASSSSRLRDRGTYNSPLHF. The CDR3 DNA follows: TGTGCCAGCAGTTCAAGCCGGCTCCGGGACAGGGGCACCTATAATTCACCCCTCCACTTT.

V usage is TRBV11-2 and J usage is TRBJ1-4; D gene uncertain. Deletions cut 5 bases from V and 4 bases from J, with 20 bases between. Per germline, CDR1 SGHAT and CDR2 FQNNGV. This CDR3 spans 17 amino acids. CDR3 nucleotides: TGTGCCAGCAGCCTCTACCTGGAGGAGTGGAGTAATGAAAAACTGTTTTTT. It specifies CASSLYLEEWSNEKLFF. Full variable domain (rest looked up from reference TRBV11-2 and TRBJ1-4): EAGVAQSPRYKIIEKRQSVAFWCNPISGHATLYWYQQILGQGPKLLIQFQNNGVVDDSQLPKDRFSAERLKGVDSTLKIQPAKLEDSAVYLCASSLYLEEWSNEKLFFGSGTQLSVL.

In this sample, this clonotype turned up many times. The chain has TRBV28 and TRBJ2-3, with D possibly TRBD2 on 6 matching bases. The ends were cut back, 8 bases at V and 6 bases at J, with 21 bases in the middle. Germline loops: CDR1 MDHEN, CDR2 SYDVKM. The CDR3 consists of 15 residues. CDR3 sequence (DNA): TGTGCCAGCGGCCCCGTGGGCGGGGCCTCGGATACGCAGTATTTT. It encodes CASGPVGGASDTQYF.

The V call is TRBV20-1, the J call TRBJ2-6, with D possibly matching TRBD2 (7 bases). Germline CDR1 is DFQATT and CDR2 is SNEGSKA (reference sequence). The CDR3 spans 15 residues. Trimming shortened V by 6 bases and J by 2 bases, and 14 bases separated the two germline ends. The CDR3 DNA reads TGCAGTGCCGAGGGGGGGGCTCCTGGGGCCAACGTCCTGACTTTC. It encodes CSAEGGAPGANVLTF.

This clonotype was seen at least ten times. The CDR3 here is CASSGRTSGENNEQFF. The CDR3 coding sequence is TGTGCCAGCAGCGGCCGGACTAGCGGAGAAAACAATGAGCAGTTCTTC. This chain connects TRBV7-9 to TRBJ2-1, with 10 bases aligning to TRBD2. This CDR3 contains 16 residues. Germline V lookup: CDR1 SEHNR, CDR2 FQNEAQ (reference sequence). V lost 5 bases to trimming and J lost 5 bases; unmatched junction nucleotides: 9.

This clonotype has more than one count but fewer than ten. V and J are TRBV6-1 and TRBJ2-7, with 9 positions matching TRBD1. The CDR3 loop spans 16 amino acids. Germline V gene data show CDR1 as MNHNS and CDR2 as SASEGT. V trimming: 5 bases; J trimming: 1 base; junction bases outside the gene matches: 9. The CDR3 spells CASSRTGEPPSYEQYF. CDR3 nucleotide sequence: TGTGCCAGCAGTAGGACAGGGGAGCCCCCTTCCTACGAGCAGTACTTC.

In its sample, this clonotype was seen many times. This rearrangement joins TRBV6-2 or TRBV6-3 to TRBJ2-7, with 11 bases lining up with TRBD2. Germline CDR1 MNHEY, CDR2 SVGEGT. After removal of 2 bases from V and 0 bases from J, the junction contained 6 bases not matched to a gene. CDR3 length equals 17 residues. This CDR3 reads CASSYGLTSGISYEQYF. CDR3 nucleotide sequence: TGTGCCAGCAGTTACGGTTTGACTAGCGGGATCTCCTACGAGCAGTACTTC.

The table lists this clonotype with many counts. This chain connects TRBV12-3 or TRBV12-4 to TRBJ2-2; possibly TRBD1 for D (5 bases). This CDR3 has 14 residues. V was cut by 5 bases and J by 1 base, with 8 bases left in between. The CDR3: CASSATGNTGELFF. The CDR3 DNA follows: TGTGCCAGCAGTGCAACAGGGAACACCGGGGAGCTGTTTTTT.

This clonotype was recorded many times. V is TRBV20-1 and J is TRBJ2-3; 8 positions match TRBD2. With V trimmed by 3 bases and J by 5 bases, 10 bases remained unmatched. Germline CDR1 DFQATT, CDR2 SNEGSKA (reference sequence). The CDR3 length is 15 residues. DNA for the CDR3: TGCAGTGCTAGTTCGGCTAGCGGGCCTGGAGATACGCAGTATTTT. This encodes CSASSASGPGDTQYF.

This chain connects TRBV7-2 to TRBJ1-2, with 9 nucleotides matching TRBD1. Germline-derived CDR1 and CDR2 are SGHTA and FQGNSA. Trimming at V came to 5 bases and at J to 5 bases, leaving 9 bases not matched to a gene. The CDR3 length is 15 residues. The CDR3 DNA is TGTGCCAGCAGCGGAATCGGGACAGGGCTTTATGGCTACACCTTC. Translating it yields CASSGIGTGLYGYTF.

The CDR3 reads CASSLDGNNSPLHF. CDR3 nucleotide sequence: TGCGCCAGCAGCTTGGATGGAAATAATTCACCCCTCCACTTT. J is TRBJ1-6 and V is TRBV5-1; no clear D gene. With 0 bases removed from V and 5 bases from J, the gap between germline ends came to 6 bases. Germline-derived CDR1 and CDR2 are SGHRS and YFSETQ. This CDR3 spans 14 amino acids. The full variable domain, with the rest looked up from reference TRBV5-1 and TRBJ1-6, is KAGVTQTPRYLIKTRGQQVTLSCSPISGHRSVSWYQQTPGQGLQFLFEYFSETQRNKGNFPGRFSGRQFSNSRSEMNVSTLELGDSALYLCASSLDGNNSPLHFGNGTRLTVT.

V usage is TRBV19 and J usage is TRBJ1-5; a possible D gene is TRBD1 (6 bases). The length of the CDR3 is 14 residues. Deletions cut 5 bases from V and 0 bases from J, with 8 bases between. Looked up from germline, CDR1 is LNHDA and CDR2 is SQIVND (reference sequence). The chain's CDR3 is CASSWGHSNQPQHF. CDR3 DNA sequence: TGTGCCAGTAGTTGGGGACATAGCAATCAGCCCCAGCATTTT.

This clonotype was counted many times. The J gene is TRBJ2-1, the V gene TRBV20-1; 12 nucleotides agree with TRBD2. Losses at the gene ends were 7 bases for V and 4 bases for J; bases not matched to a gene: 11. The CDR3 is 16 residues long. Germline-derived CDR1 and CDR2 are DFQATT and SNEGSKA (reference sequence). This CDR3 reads CSVVLAGGPAYNEQFF. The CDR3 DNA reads TGCAGTGTGGTCCTAGCGGGAGGGCCGGCATACAATGAGCAGTTCTTC.

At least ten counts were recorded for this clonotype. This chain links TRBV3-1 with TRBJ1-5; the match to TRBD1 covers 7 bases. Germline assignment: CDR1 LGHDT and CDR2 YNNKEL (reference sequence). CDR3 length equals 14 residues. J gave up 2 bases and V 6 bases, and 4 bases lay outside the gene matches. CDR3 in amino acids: CASRQGVGNQPQHF. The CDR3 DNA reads TGTGCCAGCAGGCAGGGGGTCGGCAATCAGCCCCAGCATTTT.

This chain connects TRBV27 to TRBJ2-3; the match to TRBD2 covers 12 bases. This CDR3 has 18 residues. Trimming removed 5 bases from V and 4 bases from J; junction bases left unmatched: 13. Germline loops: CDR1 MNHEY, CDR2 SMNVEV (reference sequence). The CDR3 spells CASSDPRTSGTRADTQYF. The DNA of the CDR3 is TGTGCCAGCAGTGACCCGAGGACTAGCGGGACCAGAGCAGATACGCAGTATTTT.

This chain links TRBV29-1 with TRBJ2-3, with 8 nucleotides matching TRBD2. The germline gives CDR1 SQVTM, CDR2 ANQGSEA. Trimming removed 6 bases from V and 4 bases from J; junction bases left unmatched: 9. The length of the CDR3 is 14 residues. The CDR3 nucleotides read TGCAGCGTAGTCCCCGGGAGGGGCGCAGATACGCAGTATTTT. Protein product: CSVVPGRGADTQYF.

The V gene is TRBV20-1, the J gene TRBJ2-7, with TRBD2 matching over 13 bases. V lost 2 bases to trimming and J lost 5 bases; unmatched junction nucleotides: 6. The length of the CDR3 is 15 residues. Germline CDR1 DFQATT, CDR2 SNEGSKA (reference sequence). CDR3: CSARSTSGRAHEQYF. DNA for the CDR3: TGCAGTGCTAGATCTACTAGCGGGAGGGCCCACGAGCAGTACTTC.